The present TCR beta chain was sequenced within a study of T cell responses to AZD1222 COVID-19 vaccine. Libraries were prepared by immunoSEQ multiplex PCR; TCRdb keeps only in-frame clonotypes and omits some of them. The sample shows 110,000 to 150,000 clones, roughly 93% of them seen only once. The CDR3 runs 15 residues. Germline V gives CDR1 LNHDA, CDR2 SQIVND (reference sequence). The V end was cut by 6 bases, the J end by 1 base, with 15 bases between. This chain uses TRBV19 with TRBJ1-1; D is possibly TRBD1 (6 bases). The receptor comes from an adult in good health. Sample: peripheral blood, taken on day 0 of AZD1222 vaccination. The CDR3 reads CASSTYRVGNTEAFF. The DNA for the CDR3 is TGTGCCAGTAGCACTTACAGGGTCGGGAACACTGAAGCTTTCTTT. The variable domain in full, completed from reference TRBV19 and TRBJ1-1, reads DGGITQSPKYLFRKEGQNVTLSCEQNLNHDAMYWYRQDPGQGLRLIYYSQIVNDFQKGDIAEGYSVSREKKESFPLTVTSAQKNPTAFYLCASSTYRVGNTEAFFGQGTRLTVV.